The source of this T cell receptor (beta chain) is a study of TIL therapy for anti-PD-1-resistant metastatic lung cancer. Study as a whole: A few tumors were EGFR-mutant and two were ALK-rearranged.

Points on this clone: Its antigen is not known.

The ends lost 8 bases at V and 1 base at J; junction bases unmatched: 19. The CDR3 is 20 residues long. Germline V gives CDR1 ENHRY, CDR2 SYGVKD. Time point indicated: pre-treatment sample, taken before nivolumab and TIL therapy. Most excised metastases sampled were pleural nodules or supraclavicular lymph nodes. Patients were adults with stage 4 NSCLC. Points from the study as a whole: Compared with baseline intratumoral T cells, expanded TIL cultures were more clonal and less diverse (around 5.7% vs 31%).

Sequencing used immunoSEQ v3. Profiling relied on immunoSEQ multiplex PCR, and the TCRdb table lists in-frame clones only, not all of them. The sample lists about 100,000 clones, 55% to 75% occurring once. Material: tumor tissue, obtained at baseline. The V call is TRBV10-3, the J call TRBJ2-3, with 12 bases matching TRBD2. This clonotype was sampled from a person aged 25 to 85 with non-small cell lung cancer. The CDR3: CAIRGTGATSGGSRTDTQYF. The CDR3 DNA follows: TGTGCCATCCGGGGTACAGGGGCAACTAGCGGGGGGTCTCGCACAGATACGCAGTATTTT.